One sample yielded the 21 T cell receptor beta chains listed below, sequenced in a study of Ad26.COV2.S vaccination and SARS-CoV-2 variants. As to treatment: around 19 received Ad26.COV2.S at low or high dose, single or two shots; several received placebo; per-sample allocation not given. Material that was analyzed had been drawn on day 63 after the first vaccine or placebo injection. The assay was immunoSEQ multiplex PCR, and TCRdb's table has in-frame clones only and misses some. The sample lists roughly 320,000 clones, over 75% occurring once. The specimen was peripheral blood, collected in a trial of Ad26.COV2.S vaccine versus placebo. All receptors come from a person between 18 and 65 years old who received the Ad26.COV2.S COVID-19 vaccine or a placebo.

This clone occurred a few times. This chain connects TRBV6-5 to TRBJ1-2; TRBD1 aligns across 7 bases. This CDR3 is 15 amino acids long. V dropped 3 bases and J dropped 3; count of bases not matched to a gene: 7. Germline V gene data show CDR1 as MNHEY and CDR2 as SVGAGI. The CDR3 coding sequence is TGTGCCAGCAGTTATAACAGACAGGGACACTATGGCTACACCTTC. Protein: CASSYNRQGHYGYTF.

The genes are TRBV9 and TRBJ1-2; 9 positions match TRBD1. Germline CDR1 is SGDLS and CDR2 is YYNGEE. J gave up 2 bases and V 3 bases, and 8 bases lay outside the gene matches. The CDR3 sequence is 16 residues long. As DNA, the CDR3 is TGTGCCAGCAGCGCAAAGAGGGACAGGGTAAACTATGGCTACACCTTC. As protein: CASSAKRDRVNYGYTF. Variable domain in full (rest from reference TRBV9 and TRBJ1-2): DSGVTQTPKHLITATGQRVTLRCSPRSGDLSVYWYQQSLDQGLQFLIQYYNGEERAKGNILERFSAQQFPDLHSELNLSSLELGDSALYFCASSAKRDRVNYGYTFGSGTRLTVV.

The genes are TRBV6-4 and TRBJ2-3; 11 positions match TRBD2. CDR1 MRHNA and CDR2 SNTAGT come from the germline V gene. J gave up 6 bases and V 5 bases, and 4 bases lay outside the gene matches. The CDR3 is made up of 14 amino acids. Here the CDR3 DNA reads TGTGCCAGCAGTTTTAGCGGGGGGGCGGATACGCAGTATTTT. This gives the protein CASSFSGGADTQYF.

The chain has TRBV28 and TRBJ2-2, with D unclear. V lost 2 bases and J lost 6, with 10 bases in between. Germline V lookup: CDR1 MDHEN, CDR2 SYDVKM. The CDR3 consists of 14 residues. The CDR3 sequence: CASSLVSLPGELFF. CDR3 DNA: TGTGCCAGCAGTTTAGTCTCCCTCCCCGGGGAGCTGTTTTTT.

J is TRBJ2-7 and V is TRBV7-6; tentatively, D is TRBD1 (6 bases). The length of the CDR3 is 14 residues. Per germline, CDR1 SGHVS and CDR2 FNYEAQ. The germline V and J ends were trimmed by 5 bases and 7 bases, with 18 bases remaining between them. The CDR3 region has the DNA TGTGCCAGCAGCCCAAGGGACACCGGAAAGGAGCAGTACTTC. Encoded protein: CASSPRDTGKEQYF.

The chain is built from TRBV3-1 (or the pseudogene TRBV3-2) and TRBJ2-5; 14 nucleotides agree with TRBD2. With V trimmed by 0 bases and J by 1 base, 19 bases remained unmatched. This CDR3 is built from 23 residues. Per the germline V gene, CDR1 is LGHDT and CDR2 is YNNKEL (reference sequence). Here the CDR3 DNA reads TGTGCCAGCAGCCAAGATGGCCGCTTCCCCACTGGGACTAGCGGGGGAGTCCAAGAGACCCAGTACTTC. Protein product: CASSQDGRFPTGTSGGVQETQYF.

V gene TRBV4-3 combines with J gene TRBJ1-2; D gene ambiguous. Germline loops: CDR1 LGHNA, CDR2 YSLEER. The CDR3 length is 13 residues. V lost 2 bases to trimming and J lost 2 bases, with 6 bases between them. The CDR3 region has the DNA TGCGCCAGCAGCCAATCGGTAAACTATGGCTACACCTTC. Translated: CASSQSVNYGYTF.

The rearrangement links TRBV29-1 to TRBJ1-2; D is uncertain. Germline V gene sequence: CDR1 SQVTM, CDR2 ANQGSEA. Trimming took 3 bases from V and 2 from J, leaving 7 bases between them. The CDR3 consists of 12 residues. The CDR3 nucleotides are TGCAGCGTTGACAGGAGCAACTATGGCTACACCTTC. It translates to CSVDRSNYGYTF.

In DNA form, the CDR3 reads TGTGCCAGCAGCTTAGACTCTTGGACTAGCGGGCGGGAGACCCAGTACTTC. As protein: CASSLDSWTSGRETQYF. This chain uses TRBV7-8 with TRBJ2-5, with 11 bases aligning to TRBD2. Germline V gene data show CDR1 as SGHVS and CDR2 as FQNEAQ. The ends lost 1 base at V and 5 bases at J; junction bases unmatched: 9. The CDR3 runs to 17 residues.

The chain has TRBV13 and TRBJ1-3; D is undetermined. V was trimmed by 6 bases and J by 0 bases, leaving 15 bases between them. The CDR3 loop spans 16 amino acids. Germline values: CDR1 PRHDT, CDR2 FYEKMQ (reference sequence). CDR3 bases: TGTGCCAGCAGTCCAAGGGCCCCCCCCTCTGGAAACACCATATATTTT. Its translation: CASSPRAPPSGNTIYF.

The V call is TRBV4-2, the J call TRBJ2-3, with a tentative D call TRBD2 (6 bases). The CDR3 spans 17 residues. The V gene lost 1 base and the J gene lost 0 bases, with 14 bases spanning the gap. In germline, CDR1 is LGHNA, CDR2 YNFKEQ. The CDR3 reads CASSQAGAGPSTDTQYF. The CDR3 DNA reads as TGTGCCAGCAGCCAAGCCGGGGCGGGGCCTAGCACAGATACGCAGTATTTT.

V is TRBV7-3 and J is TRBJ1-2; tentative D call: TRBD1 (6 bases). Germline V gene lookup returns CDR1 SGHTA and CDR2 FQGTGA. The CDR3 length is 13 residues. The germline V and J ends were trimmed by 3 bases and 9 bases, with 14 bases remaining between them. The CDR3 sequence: CASSFGRGGSYTF. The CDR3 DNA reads TGTGCCAGCAGCTTCGGCAGGGGTGGAAGCTACACCTTC.

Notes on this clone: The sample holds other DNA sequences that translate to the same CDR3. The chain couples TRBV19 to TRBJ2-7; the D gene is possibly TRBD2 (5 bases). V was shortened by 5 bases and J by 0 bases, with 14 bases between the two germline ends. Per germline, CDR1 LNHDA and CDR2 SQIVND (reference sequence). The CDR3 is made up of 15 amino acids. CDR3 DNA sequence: TGTGCCAGTAGTTCCCCGGGGAGAAGCTCCTACGAGCAGTACTTC. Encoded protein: CASSSPGRSSYEQYF.

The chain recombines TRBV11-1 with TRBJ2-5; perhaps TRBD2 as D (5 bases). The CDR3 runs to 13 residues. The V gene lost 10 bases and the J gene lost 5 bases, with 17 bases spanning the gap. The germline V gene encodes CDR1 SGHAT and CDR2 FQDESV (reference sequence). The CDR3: CATRPWRMETQYF. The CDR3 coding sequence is TGTGCCACCAGGCCCTGGAGGATGGAGACCCAGTACTTC. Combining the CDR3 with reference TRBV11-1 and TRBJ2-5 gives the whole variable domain EAEVAQSPRYKITEKSQAVAFWCDPISGHATLYWYRQILGQGPELLVQFQDESVVDDSQLPKDRFSAERLKGVDSTLKIQPAELGDSAMYLCATRPWRMETQYFGPGTRLLVL.

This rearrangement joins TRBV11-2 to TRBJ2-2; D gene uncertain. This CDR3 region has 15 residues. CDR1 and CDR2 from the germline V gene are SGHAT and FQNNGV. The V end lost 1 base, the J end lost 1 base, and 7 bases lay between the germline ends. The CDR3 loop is CASSLASLNTGELFF. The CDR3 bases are TGTGCCAGCAGCTTAGCGTCTTTGAACACCGGGGAGCTGTTTTTT.

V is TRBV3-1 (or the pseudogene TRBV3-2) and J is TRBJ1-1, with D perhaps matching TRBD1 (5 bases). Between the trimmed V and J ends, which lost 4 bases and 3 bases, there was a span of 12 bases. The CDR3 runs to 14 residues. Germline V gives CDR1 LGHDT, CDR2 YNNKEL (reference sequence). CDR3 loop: CASSLGALDTEAFF. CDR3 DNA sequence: TGTGCCAGCAGCCTAGGGGCTTTGGACACTGAAGCTTTCTTT.

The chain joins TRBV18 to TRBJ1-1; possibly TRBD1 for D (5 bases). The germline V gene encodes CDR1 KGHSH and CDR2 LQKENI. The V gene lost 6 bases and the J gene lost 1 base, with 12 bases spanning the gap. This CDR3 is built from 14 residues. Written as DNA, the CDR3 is TGTGCCAGCTCCACTGGGGGGTCGAACACTGAAGCTTTCTTT. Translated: CASSTGGSNTEAFF. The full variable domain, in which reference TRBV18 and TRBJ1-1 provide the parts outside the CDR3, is NAGVMQNPRHLVRRRGQEARLRCSPMKGHSHVYWYRQLPEEGLKFMVYLQKENIIDESGMPKERFSAEFPKEGPSILRIQQVVRGDSAAYFCASSTGGSNTEAFFGQGTRLTVV.

The CDR3 DNA reads as TGTGCCAGCAGCTCAACCCCGGGGACAGGGATTACCGCCGGGCAGTACTTC. It encodes CASSSTPGTGITAGQYF. V and J are TRBV5-6 and TRBJ2-7, with 9 bases fitting TRBD1. The CDR3 runs to 17 residues. V gave up 3 bases and J gave up 9 bases; unmatched junction bases: 19. CDR1 is SGHDT, CDR2 YYEEEE, per germline.

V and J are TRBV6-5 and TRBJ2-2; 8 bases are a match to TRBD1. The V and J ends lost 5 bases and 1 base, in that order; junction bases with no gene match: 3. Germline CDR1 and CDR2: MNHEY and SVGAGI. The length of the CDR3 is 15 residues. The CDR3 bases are TGTGCCAGCAGTCTACAGGGGGGGAACACCGGGGAGCTGTTTTTT. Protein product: CASSLQGGNTGELFF.

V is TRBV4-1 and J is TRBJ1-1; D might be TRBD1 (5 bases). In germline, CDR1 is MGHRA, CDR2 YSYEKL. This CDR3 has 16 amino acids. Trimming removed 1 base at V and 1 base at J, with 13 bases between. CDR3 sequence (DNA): TGCGCCAGCAGCCAAGGTCCGGACACAAAGAACACTGAAGCTTTCTTT. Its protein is CASSQGPDTKNTEAFF.

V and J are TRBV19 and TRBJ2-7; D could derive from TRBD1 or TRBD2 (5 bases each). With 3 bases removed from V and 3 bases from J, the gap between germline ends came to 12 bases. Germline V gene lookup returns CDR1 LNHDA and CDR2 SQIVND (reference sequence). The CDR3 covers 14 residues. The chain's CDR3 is CASSIGTMIYEQYF. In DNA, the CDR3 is TGTGCCAGTAGTATTGGGACGATGATCTACGAGCAGTACTTC. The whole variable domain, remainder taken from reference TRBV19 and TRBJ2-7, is DGGITQSPKYLFRKEGQNVTLSCEQNLNHDAMYWYRQDPGQGLRLIYYSQIVNDFQKGDIAEGYSVSREKKESFPLTVTSAQKNPTAFYLCASSIGTMIYEQYFGPGTRLTVT.